A selection of T cell receptor beta chains follows, all from one sample in a study of control samples from healthy donors and cancer patients. Data came from immunoSEQ multiplex PCR; TCRdb stores just in-frame clones and leaves some out. The sample has 90,000 to 110,000 clones, 90% seen once. The sequencing sample was made of blood. These receptors were taken from a human donor in good health. The donor label of this sample is uncertain. Each CDR3 is given with its conserved first and last residue.

>TRBJ2-7|TRBV7-2
CASSSLAGPYEQYF
>TRBJ2-3|TRBV24-1
CATSDPLGSPGDTQYF
>TRBJ2-2|TRBV5-1
CASSLGQNTGELFF
>TRBJ2-5|TRBV5-6
CASSLGVEGTQETQYF
>TRBJ1-2|TRBV12-3/TRBV12-4
CASSSLYNYGYTF
>TRBJ2-4|TRBV27
CASRLGGAAKNIQYF
>TRBJ2-1|TRBV6-4
CASSEVASGGYNEQFF
>TRBJ2-1|TRBV7-2
CASSLRGVAYNEQFF
>TRBJ2-2|TRBV7-9
CASSLVRGSNTGELFF
>TRBJ2-7|TRBV6-2/TRBV6-3
CASSFRTGDNKALYEQYF
>TRBJ2-3|TRBV25-1
CASSESHGTGGYVTQYF
>TRBJ1-1|TRBV11-2
CASSLVLGRDTEAFF
>TRBJ2-7|TRBV6-5
CASRRQSSYEQYF
>TRBJ1-2|TRBV7-2
CASSLESTLYGYTF
>TRBJ2-7|TRBV6-5
CASSYSAQGRYEQYF
>TRBJ1-5|TRBV7-9
CASSLGGRAQHF
>TRBJ2-1|TRBV19
CATASGTSTHNEQFF
>TRBJ1-6|TRBV6-2/TRBV6-3
CASSYSFAGSSYNSPLHF
>TRBJ2-3|TRBV24-1
CATSDHTSGGALDTQYF
>TRBJ2-1|TRBV11-3
CASSQTGGTYNEQFF
>TRBJ2-2|TRBV12-3/TRBV12-4
CARSTYGGELFF
>TRBJ2-3|TRBV30
CAWSGGRGPYTDTQYF
>TRBJ1-2|TRBV28
CASNLAGLANYGYTF
>TRBJ1-1|TRBV12-3/TRBV12-4
CASTSDRDTEAFF
>TRBJ2-1|TRBV18
CASSKGGEGAYNEQFF
>TRBJ1-2|TRBV7-8
CASSLTAFPNYGYTF
>TRBJ1-3|TRBV5-5
CASSVAAGDSGNTIYF
>TRBJ2-1|TRBV30
CAWNPRGGNEQFF